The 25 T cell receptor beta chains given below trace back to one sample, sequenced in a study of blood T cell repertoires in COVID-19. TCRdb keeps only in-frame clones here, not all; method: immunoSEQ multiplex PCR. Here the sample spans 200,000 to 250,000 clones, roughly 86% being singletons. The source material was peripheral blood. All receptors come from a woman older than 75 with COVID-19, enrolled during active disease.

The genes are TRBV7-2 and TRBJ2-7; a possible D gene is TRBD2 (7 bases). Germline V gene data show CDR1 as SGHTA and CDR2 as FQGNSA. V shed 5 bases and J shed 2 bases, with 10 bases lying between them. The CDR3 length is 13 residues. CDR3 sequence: CASSLGGPYEQYV. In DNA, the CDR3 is TGTGCCAGCAGCCTCGGGGGGCCCTACGAGCAGTACGTC.

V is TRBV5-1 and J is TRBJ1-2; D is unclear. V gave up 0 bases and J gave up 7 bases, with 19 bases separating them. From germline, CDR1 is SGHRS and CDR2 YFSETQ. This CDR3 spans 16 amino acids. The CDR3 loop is CASSLAGGGSGSGYTF. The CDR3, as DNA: TGCGCCAGCAGCTTGGCCGGCGGAGGGTCGGGTTCTGGCTACACCTTC. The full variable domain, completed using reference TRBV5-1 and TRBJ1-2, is KAGVTQTPRYLIKTRGQQVTLSCSPISGHRSVSWYQQTPGQGLQFLFEYFSETQRNKGNFPGRFSGRQFSNSRSEMNVSTLELGDSALYLCASSLAGGGSGSGYTFGSGTRLTVV.

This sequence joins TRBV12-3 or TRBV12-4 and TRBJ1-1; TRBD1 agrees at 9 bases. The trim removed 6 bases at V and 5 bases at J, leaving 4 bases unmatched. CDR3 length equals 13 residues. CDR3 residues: CASRRQGGTEAFF. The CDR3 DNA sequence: TGTGCCAGCAGACGACAGGGGGGAACTGAAGCTTTCTTT.

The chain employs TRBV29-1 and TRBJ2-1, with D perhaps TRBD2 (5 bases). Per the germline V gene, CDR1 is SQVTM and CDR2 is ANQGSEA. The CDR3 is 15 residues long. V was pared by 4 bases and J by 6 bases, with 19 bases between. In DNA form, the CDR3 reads TGCAGCGTTGCGACCCCCTTTCGGGGTCCCAATGAGCAGTTCTTC. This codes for CSVATPFRGPNEQFF.

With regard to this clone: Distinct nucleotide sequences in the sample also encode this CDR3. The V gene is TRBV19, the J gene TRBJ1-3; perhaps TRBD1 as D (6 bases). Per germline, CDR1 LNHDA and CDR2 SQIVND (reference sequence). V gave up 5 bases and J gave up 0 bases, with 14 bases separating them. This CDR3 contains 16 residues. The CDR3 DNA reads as TGTGCCAGTAGTCTGACCACAGGGCCCTCTGGAAACACCATATATTTT. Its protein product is CASSLTTGPSGNTIYF. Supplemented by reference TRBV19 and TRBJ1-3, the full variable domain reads DGGITQSPKYLFRKEGQNVTLSCEQNLNHDAMYWYRQDPGQGLRLIYYSQIVNDFQKGDIAEGYSVSREKKESFPLTVTSAQKNPTAFYLCASSLTTGPSGNTIYFGEGSWLTVV.

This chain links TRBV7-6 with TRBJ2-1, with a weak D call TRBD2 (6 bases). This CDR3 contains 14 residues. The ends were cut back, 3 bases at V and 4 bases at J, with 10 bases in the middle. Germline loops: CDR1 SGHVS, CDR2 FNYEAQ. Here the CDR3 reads CASSFSGSYNEQFF. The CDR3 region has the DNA TGTGCCAGCAGCTTCAGCGGGTCGTACAATGAGCAGTTCTTC.

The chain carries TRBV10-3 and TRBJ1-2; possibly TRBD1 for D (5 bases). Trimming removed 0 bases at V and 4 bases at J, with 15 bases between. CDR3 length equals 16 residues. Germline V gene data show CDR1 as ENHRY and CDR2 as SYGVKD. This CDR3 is CAISESQGNGGYGYTF. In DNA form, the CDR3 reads TGTGCCATCAGTGAGTCGCAGGGCAATGGTGGCTATGGCTACACCTTC.

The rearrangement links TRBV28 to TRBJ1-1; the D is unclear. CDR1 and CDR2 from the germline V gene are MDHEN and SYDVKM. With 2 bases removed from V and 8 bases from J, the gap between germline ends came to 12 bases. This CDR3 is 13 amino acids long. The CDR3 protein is CASSLVQAVEAFF. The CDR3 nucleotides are TGTGCCAGCAGTTTAGTCCAGGCAGTGGAAGCTTTCTTT.

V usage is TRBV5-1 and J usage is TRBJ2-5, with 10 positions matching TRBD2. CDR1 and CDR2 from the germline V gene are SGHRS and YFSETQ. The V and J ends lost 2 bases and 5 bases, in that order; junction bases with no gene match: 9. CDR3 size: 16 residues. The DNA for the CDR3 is TGCGCCAGCAGCTTTTCTGCTAGCGGGGGAGGTGAGACCCAGTACTTC. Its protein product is CASSFSASGGGETQYF.

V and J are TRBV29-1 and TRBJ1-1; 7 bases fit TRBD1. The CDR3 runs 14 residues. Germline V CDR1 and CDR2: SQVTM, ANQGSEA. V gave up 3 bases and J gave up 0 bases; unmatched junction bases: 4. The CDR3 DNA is TGCAGCGTTGAGGGACAGAACTTGAACACTGAAGCTTTCTTT. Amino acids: CSVEGQNLNTEAFF.

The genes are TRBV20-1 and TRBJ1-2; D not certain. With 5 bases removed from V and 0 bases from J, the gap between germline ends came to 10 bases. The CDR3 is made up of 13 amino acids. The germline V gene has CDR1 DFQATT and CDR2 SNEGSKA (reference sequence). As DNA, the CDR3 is TGCAGTGCTGGTGGCGGAGCTAACTATGGCTACACCTTC. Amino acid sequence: CSAGGGANYGYTF.

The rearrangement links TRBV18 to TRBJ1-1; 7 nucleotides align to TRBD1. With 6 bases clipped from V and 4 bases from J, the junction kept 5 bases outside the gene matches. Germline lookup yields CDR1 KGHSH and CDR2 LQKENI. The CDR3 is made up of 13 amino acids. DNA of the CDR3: TGTGCCAGCTCTCAGCAGGGGGGCACTGAAGCTTTCTTT. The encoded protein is CASSQQGGTEAFF.

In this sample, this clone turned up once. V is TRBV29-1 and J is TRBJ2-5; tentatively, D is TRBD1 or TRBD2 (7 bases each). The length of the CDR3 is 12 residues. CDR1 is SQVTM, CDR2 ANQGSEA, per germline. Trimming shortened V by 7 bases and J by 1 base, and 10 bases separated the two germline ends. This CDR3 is CSAGGAQETQYF. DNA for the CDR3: TGCAGCGCAGGGGGGGCCCAAGAGACCCAGTACTTC.

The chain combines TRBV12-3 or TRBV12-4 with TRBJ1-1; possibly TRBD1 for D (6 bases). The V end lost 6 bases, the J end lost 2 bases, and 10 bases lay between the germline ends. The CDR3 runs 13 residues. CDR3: CASRPGENTEAFF. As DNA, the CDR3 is TGTGCCAGCAGACCAGGGGAAAACACTGAAGCTTTCTTT.

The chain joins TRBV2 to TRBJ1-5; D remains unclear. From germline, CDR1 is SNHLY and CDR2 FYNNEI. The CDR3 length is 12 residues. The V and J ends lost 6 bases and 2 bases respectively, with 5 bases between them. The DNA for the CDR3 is TGTGCCAGCAGGCAGGGCAATCAGCCCCAGCATTTT. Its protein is CASRQGNQPQHF. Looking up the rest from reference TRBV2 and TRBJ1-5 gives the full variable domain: EPEVTQTPSHQVTQMGQEVILRCVPISNHLYFYWYRQILGQKVEFLVSFYNNEISEKSEIFDDQFSVERPDGSNFTLKIRSTKLEDSAMYFCASRQGNQPQHFGDGTRLSIL.

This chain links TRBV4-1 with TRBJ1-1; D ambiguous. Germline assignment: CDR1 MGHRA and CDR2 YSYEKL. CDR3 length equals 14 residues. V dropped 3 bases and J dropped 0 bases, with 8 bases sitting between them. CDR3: CASSQLLVNTEAFF. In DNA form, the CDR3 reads TGCGCCAGCAGCCAGCTTCTAGTGAACACTGAAGCTTTCTTT.

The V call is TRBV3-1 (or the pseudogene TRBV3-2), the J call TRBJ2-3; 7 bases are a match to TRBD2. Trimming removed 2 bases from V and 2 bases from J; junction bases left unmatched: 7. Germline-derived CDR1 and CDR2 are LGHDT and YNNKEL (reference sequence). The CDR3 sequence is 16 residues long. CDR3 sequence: CASSQINRGVTDTQYF. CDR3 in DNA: TGTGCCAGCAGCCAAATTAATCGGGGGGTCACAGATACGCAGTATTTT.

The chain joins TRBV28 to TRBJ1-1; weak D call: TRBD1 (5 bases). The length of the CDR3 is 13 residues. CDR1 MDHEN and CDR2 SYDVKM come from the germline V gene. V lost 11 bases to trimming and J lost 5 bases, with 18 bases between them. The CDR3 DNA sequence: TGTGCCTCGGGGGGGGGTCTAACGACTGAAGCTTTCTTT. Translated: CASGGGLTTEAFF.

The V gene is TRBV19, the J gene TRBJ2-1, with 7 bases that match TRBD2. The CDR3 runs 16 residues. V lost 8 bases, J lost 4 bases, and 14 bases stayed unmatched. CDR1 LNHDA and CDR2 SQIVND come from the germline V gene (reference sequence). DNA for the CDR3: TGTGCCAGTGGGAGTACCCCTCGCGGGGGATACAATGAGCAGTTCTTC. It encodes CASGSTPRGGYNEQFF.

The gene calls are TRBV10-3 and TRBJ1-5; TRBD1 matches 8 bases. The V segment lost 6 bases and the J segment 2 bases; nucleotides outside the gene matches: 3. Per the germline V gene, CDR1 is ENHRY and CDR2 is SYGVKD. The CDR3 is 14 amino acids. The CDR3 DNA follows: TGTGCCATCAGCCAGGGGGCTGGCAATCAGCCCCAGCATTTT. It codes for CAISQGAGNQPQHF.

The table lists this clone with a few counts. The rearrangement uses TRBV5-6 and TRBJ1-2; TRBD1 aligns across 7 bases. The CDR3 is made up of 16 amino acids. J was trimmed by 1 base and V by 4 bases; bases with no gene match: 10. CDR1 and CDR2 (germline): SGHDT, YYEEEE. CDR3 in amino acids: CASSPQGLILNYGYTF. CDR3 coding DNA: TGTGCCAGCAGCCCACAGGGGCTTATTCTTAACTATGGCTACACCTTC.

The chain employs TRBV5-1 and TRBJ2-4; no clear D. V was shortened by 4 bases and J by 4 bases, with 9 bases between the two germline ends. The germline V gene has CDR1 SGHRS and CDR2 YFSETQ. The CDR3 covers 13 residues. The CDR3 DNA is TGCGCCAGCAGCGGAACCGGGAAAAACATTCAGTACTTC. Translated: CASSGTGKNIQYF.

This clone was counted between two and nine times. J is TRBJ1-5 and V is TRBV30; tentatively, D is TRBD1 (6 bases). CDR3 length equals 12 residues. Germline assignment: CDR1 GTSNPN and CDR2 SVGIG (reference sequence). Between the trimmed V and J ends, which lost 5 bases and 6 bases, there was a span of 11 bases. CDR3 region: CAWEGGGQPQHF. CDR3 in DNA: TGTGCCTGGGAAGGGGGGGGTCAGCCCCAGCATTTT.

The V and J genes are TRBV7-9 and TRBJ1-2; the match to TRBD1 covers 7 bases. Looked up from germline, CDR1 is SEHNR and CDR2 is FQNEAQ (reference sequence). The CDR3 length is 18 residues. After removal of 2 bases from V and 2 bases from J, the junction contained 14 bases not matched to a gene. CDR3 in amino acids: CASSLTDRTLRRNYGYTF. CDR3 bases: TGTGCCAGCAGCTTAACGGACAGGACACTAAGGCGGAACTATGGCTACACCTTC. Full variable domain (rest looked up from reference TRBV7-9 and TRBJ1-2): DTGVSQNPRHKITKRGQNVTFRCDPISEHNRLYWYRQTLGQGPEFLTYFQNEAQLEKSRLLSDRFSAERPKGSFSTLEIQRTEQGDSAMYLCASSLTDRTLRRNYGYTFGSGTRLTVV.

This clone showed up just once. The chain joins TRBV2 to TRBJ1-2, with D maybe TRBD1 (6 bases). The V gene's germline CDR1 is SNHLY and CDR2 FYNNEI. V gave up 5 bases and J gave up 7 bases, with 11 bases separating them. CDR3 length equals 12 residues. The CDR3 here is CASSPQGSGYTF. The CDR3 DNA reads TGTGCCAGCAGTCCTCAGGGGTCTGGCTACACCTTC.